This T cell receptor beta chain was captured by sequencing in a study of early T cells in non-severe SARS-CoV-2 infection. Across the whole study: The input, bulk RNA from unsorted whole blood, was sequenced, and chains were unpaired. Whole-study results and caveats: VDJdb matching skewed toward anti-spike CD8 responses, missing private and CD4 specificities.

This clonotype has a count of ten or more. Its matching antigen is unknown. Individually, cDNA molecules had unique molecular identifiers attached to them. TCRdb passed the 5' RACE reads through MiXCR, listing each CDR3 protein once. The sample includes 60,000 to 75,000 distinct CDR3 sequences, about 10% of them seen just once. This CDR3 region has 11 residues. The V and J ends lost 8 bases and 5 bases respectively, with 6 bases between them. Germline V gene data show CDR1 as LGHDT and CDR2 as YNNKEL (reference sequence). The V gene is TRBV3-1, the J gene TRBJ2-2; no firm D call. The sequencing input was whole blood. This sequence originates from an adult who was a healthcare worker with PCR-confirmed SARS-CoV-2 infection or an uninfected control (not recorded which). CDR3 sequence: CASRLTGELFF. The CDR3 DNA is TGTGCCAGCCGATTAACCGGGGAGCTGTTTTTT.